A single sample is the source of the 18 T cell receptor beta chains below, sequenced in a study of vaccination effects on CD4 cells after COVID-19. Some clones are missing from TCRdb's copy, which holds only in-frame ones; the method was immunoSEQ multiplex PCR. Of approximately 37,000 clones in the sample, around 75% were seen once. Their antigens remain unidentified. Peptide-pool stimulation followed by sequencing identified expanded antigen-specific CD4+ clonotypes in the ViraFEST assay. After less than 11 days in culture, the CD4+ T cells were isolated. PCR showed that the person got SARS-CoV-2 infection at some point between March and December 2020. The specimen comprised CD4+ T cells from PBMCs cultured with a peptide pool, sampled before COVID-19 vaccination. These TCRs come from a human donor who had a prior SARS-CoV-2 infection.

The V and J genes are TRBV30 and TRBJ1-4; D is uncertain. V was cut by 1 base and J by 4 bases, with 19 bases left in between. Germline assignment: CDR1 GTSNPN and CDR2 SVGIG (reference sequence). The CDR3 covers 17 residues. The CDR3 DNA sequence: TGTGCCTGGAGTGCATCCCTTTGGGGAAACATTAATGAAAAACTGTTTTTT. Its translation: CAWSASLWGNINEKLFF.

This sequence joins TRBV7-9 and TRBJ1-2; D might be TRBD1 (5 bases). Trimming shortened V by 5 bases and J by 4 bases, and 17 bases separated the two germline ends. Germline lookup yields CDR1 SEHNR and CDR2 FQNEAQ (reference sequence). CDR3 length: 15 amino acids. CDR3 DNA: TGTGCCAGCAGCCAGGAGGGGTTTGCGGGCTATGGCTACACCTTC. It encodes CASSQEGFAGYGYTF.

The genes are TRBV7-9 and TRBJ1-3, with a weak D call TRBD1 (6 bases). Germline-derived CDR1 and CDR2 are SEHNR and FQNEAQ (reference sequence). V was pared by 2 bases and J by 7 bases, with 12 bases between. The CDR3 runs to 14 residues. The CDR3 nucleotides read TGTGCCAGCAGCTTATGGGACATCTGGAACACCATATATTTT. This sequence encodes CASSLWDIWNTIYF. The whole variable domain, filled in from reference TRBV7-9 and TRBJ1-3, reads DTGVSQNPRHKITKRGQNVTFRCDPISEHNRLYWYRQTLGQGPEFLTYFQNEAQLEKSRLLSDRFSAERPKGSFSTLEIQRTEQGDSAMYLCASSLWDIWNTIYFGEGSWLTVV.

The CDR3 DNA follows: TGCGCCAGCAGCTTTACCGGGACAGCCGAACGGGAGACCCAGTACTTC. This sequence encodes CASSFTGTAERETQYF. J is TRBJ2-5 and V is TRBV5-1; TRBD1 agrees at 7 bases. The CDR3 totals 16 residues. Germline lookup yields CDR1 SGHRS and CDR2 YFSETQ. The J segment lost 5 bases and the V segment lost 2 bases, leaving 12 bases of the junction unmatched.

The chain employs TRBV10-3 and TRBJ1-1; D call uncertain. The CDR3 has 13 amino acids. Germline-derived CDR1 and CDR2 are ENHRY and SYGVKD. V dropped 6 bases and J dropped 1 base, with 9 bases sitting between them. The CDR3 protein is CAIREHENTEAFF. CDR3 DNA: TGTGCCATCAGAGAGCACGAGAACACTGAAGCTTTCTTT.

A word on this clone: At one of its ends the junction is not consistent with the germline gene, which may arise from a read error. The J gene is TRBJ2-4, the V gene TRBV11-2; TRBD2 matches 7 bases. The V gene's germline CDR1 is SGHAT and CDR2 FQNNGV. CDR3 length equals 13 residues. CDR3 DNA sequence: TGTGCCAGCAGCCCAAGGACTGGCGGGAGTGGGACCTTC. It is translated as CASSPRTGGSGTF.

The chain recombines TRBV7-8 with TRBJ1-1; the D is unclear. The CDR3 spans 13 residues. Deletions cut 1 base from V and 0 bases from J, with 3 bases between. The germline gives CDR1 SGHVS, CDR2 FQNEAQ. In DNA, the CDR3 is TGTGCCAGCAGCTTAGTACTGAACACTGAAGCTTTCTTT. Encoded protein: CASSLVLNTEAFF.

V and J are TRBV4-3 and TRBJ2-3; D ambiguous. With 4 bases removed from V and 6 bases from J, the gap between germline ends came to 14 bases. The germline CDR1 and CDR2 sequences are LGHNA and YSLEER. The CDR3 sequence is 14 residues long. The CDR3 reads CASSLTGPPDTQYF. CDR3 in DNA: TGCGCCAGCAGCCTCACGGGCCCGCCCGATACGCAGTATTTT.

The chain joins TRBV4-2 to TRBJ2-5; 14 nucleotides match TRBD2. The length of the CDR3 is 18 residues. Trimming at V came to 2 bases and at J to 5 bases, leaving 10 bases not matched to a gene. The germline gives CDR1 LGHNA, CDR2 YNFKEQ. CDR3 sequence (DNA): TGTGCCAGCAGCCAAAGTGGCCGGACTAGCGGGGGGAGGGAGACCCAGTACTTC. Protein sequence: CASSQSGRTSGGRETQYF.

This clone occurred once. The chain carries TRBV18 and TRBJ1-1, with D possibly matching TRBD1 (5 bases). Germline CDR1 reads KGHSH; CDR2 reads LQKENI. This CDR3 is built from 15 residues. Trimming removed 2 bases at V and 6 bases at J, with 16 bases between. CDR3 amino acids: CASSPRGPGLAEAFF. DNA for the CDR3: TGTGCCAGCTCACCAAGGGGTCCGGGGTTGGCTGAAGCTTTCTTT.

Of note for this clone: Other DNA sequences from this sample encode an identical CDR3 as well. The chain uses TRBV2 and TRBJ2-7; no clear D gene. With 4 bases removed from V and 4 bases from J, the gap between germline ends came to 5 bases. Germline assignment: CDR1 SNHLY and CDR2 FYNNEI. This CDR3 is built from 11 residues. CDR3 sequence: CASSVGYEQYF. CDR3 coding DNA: TGTGCCAGCAGTGTGGGTTACGAGCAGTACTTC.

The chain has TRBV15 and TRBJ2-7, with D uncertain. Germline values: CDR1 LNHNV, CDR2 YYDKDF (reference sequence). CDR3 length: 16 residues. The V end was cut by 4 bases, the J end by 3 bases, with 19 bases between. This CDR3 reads CATSTVTETLYYEQYF. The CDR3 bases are TGTGCCACCAGCACTGTTACGGAGACCCTTTACTACGAGCAGTACTTC.

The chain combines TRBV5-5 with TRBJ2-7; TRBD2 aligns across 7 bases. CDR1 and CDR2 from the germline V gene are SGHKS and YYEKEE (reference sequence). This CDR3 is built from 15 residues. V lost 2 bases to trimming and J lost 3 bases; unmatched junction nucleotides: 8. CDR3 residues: CASSFSLAEVYEQYF. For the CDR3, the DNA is TGTGCCAGCAGCTTTTCCCTAGCGGAGGTCTACGAGCAGTACTTC.

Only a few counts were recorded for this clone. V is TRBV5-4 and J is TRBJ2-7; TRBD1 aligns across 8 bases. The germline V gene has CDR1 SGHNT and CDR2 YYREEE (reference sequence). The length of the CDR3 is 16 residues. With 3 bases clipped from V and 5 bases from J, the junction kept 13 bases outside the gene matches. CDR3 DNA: TGTGCCAGCAGCTCACAAACGGGACAGGCAACCCACGAGCAGTACTTC. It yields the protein CASSSQTGQATHEQYF.

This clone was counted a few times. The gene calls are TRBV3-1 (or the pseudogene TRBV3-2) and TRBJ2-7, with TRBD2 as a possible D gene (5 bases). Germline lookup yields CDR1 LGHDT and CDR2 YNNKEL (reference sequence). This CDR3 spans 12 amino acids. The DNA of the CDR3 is TGTGCCAGCAGCCAAGGGCGGTCAGGACTGGTGGTC. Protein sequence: CASSQGRSGLVV.

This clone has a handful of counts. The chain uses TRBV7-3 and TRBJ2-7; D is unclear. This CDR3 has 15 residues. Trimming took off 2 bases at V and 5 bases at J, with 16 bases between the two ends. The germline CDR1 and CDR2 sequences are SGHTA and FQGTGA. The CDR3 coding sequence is TGTGCCAGCAGCTTACGGACGAGTGGGGATCACGAGCAGTACTTC. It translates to CASSLRTSGDHEQYF.

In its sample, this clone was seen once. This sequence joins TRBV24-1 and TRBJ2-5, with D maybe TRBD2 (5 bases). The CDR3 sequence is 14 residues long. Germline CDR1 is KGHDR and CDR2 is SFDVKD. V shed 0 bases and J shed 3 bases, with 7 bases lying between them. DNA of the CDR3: TGTGCCACCAGTGATTTGAGCGGAAAAGAGACCCAGTACTTC. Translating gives CATSDLSGKETQYF.

The CDR3 bases are TGTGCCAGCAGCTTACAAGAGACCCAGTACTTC. It is translated as CASSLQETQYF. The rearrangement links TRBV7-2 to TRBJ2-5; unclear D gene. CDR1 and CDR2 (germline): SGHTA, FQGNSA. The CDR3 contains 11 residues. Trimming cost V 2 bases and J 2 bases, with 0 bases left between them.